This T cell receptor beta chain was identified during a study of blood T cell repertoires in COVID-19. At the level of the study: The United States, Italy and Spain provided the acute and convalescent COVID-19 samples. T cells, B-cell-depleted T cells, or PBMCs provided the cDNA or gDNA that served as material.

Per the study methods: Reference gene primer amplification in the assay estimated nucleated cell counts. The table came from immunoSEQ multiplex PCR; TCRdb's copy has only in-frame clones and leaves some out. D and trimming were read from the DNA, whereas the V and J calls and clone size are those reported in that table. The data show approximately 150,000 clones, around 83% seen once. The CDR3 loop spans 13 amino acids. V trimming: 5 bases; J trimming: 5 bases; junction bases outside the gene matches: 8. Per the germline V gene, CDR1 is GTSNPN and CDR2 is SVGIG (reference sequence). Enrolment of Seattle patients took place during active infection, and they were followed longitudinally.

The chain is built from TRBV30 and TRBJ2-7, with TRBD1 matching over 8 bases. Material for sequencing was peripheral blood. The receptor comes from a woman in her forties or fifties with COVID-19, enrolled during active disease. The CDR3 DNA sequence: TGTGCCTGGGACAGGGGCAGTCGGAACGAGCAGTACTTC. Translating gives CAWDRGSRNEQYF. The complete variable domain, with remaining parts taken from reference TRBV30 and TRBJ2-7, reads SQTIHQWPATLVQPVGSPLSLECTVEGTSNPNLYWYRQAAGRGLQLLFYSVGIGQISSEVPQNLSASRPQDRQFILSSKKLLLSDSGFYLCAWDRGSRNEQYFGPGTRLTVT.